Following are 30 T cell receptor beta chains from one sample sequenced in a study of T-cell reconstitution after alpha-beta-depleted transplantation in children. The TCRbeta library incorporated unique molecular identifiers. TCRdb fed the PCR reads into MiXCR, producing one record per CDR3 protein. The data hold 750,000 to 950,000 distinct CDR3 sequences, with roughly 15% observed a single time. The sequenced sample was PBMCs, mostly from graft donor cells, obtained 360 days after TCRalphabeta/CD19-depleted stem cell transplant. The origin of the receptors is a male patient between 10 and 17 years old who had a stem cell transplant for acute lymphoblastic leukemia, so the T cells may come from the graft donor.

This chain connects TRBV5-1 to TRBJ1-4, with D maybe TRBD1 (5 bases). The V end lost 4 bases, the J end lost 0 bases, and 13 bases lay between the germline ends. CDR3 length: 16 residues. Germline V lookup: CDR1 SGHRS, CDR2 YFSETQ. The CDR3 sequence: CASSPRVGATNEKLFF. The CDR3 bases are TGCGCCAGCAGCCCCCGTGTGGGGGCAACTAATGAAAAACTGTTTTTT. The full variable domain, with the rest looked up from reference TRBV5-1 and TRBJ1-4, is KAGVTQTPRYLIKTRGQQVTLSCSPISGHRSVSWYQQTPGQGLQFLFEYFSETQRNKGNFPGRFSGRQFSNSRSEMNVSTLELGDSALYLCASSPRVGATNEKLFFGSGTQLSVL.

In this sample, this clonotype turned up a few times. The chain combines TRBV5-1 with TRBJ2-3; D may be TRBD2 (5 bases). The CDR3 is made up of 14 amino acids. The V gene lost 4 bases and the J gene lost 5 bases, with 14 bases spanning the gap. CDR1 SGHRS and CDR2 YFSETQ come from the germline V gene. The CDR3 protein is CASSPRADQDTQYF. The CDR3 DNA reads TGCGCCAGCAGCCCCCGAGCGGATCAAGATACGCAGTATTTT.

This clonotype was seen at least ten times. The chain is built from TRBV7-3 and TRBJ2-1; TRBD2 agrees at 7 bases. Germline CDR1 SGHTA, CDR2 FQGTGA. Trimming removed 3 bases from V and 9 bases from J; junction bases left unmatched: 5. The CDR3 contains 13 residues. The CDR3 is CASSLGEGGEQFF. For the CDR3, the DNA is TGTGCCAGCAGCTTGGGGGAGGGAGGTGAGCAGTTCTTC.

This clonotype was observed a few times. This rearrangement joins TRBV20-1 to TRBJ1-2, with 9 positions matching TRBD1. The V gene end was trimmed by 6 bases and the J gene end by 4 bases; junction bases not matched to a gene: 6. Germline assignment: CDR1 DFQATT and CDR2 SNEGSKA (reference sequence). This CDR3 is built from 13 residues. In DNA form, the CDR3 reads TGCAGTGCCCCCCCGGGACAGGGCTATGGCTACACCTTC. Its translation: CSAPPGQGYGYTF.

This clonotype was picked up a small number of times. The V and J genes are TRBV9 and TRBJ1-2; D gene ambiguous. The germline V gene has CDR1 SGDLS and CDR2 YYNGEE. Trimming took off 0 bases at V and 3 bases at J, with 9 bases between the two ends. This CDR3 comprises 14 residues. The CDR3 spells CASSVGADYYGYTF. DNA for the CDR3: TGTGCCAGCAGCGTAGGAGCTGATTACTATGGCTACACCTTC.

The chain combines TRBV27 with TRBJ2-7; 7 nucleotides align to TRBD1. After removal of 5 bases from V and 2 bases from J, the junction contained 21 bases not matched to a gene. This CDR3 region has 19 residues. Germline V gives CDR1 MNHEY, CDR2 SMNVEV (reference sequence). DNA for the CDR3: TGTGCCAGCAGTATGCCTCCGACGGGACAGACCTCGAGCACCTACGAGCAGTACTTC. It is translated as CASSMPPTGQTSSTYEQYF.

This chain joins TRBV24-1 and TRBJ2-3, with D unresolved. The CDR3 has 16 amino acids. Germline V gene data show CDR1 as KGHDR and CDR2 as SFDVKD. V lost 3 bases and J 2 bases, leaving 14 bases between the germline ends. The CDR3 spells CATSDPHRHNTDTQYF. The DNA of the CDR3 is TGTGCCACCAGTGATCCCCACAGACATAACACAGATACGCAGTATTTT.

This clonotype showed up many times. V gene TRBV12-3 or TRBV12-4 combines with J gene TRBJ1-4; a possible D gene is TRBD1 (5 bases). This CDR3 is built from 14 residues. With 4 bases removed from V and 8 bases from J, the gap between germline ends came to 14 bases. The CDR3 nucleotides are TGTGCCAGCAGTTGGGGCAATGCCCGCGAAAAACTGTTTTTT. It yields the protein CASSWGNAREKLFF.

V is TRBV29-1 and J is TRBJ2-7; 8 bases are a match to TRBD1. Germline assignment: CDR1 SQVTM and CDR2 ANQGSEA. V shed 8 bases and J 2 bases; nucleotides not matched to a gene: 5. The length of the CDR3 is 12 residues. CDR3: CSRSTGAYEQYF. The CDR3 DNA sequence: TGCAGCCGATCGACAGGGGCCTACGAGCAGTACTTC.

The genes are TRBV12-3 or TRBV12-4 and TRBJ1-5, with 7 positions matching TRBD1. V dropped 3 bases and J dropped 3; count of bases not matched to a gene: 8. The CDR3 extends over 16 amino acids. CDR3 sequence: CASSLGGQLLNQPQHF. CDR3 coding DNA: TGTGCCAGCAGTTTGGGGGGACAGCTCCTCAATCAGCCCCAGCATTTT.

The V and J genes are TRBV12-3 or TRBV12-4 and TRBJ2-2, with D tentatively TRBD1 (5 bases). V was trimmed by 8 bases and J by 2 bases, leaving 15 bases between them. The CDR3 sequence is 15 residues long. CDR3: CASQRDRVNTGELFF. In nucleotides, the CDR3 is TGTGCCAGCCAACGAGACAGAGTTAACACCGGGGAGCTGTTTTTT.

The chain recombines TRBV7-7 with TRBJ2-7; 15 positions match TRBD2. With 1 base clipped from V and 5 bases from J, the junction kept 6 bases outside the gene matches. The CDR3 sequence is 17 residues long. CDR1 is SSHAT and CDR2 is FNYEAQ in the germline V gene (reference sequence). In DNA, the CDR3 is TGTGCCAGCAGCTTAGACCGGACTAGCGGGAGGGCAAACGAGCAGTACTTC. Translating it yields CASSLDRTSGRANEQYF.

The J gene is TRBJ1-4, the V gene TRBV5-1; D is unresolved. Per the germline V gene, CDR1 is SGHRS and CDR2 is YFSETQ. Trimming shortened V by 0 bases and J by 7 bases, and 10 bases separated the two germline ends. The CDR3 has 14 amino acids. CDR3: CASSLVQSGEKLFF. CDR3 nucleotide sequence: TGCGCCAGCAGCTTGGTACAGAGTGGTGAAAAACTGTTTTTT.

This clonotype has just a few counts. The chain couples TRBV12-5 to TRBJ2-1; D tentatively fits TRBD1 or TRBD2 (6 bases each). The ends were cut back, 7 bases at V and 5 bases at J, with 15 bases in the middle. This CDR3 is built from 14 residues. In germline, CDR1 is LGHNT, CDR2 FRNRAP. The CDR3 bases are TGTGCTAGTGCCTTGGGGGGCTATCACAATGAGCAGTTCTTC. Translation: CASALGGYHNEQFF.

The chain uses TRBV5-5 and TRBJ2-7; 8 nucleotides agree with TRBD2. The germline V gene encodes CDR1 SGHKS and CDR2 YYEKEE (reference sequence). The ends lost 4 bases at V and 4 bases at J; junction bases unmatched: 13. This CDR3 contains 16 residues. Here the CDR3 DNA reads TGTGCCAGCAGCCGGGGGGGTAGCGGGTACCTATACGAGCAGTACTTC. It codes for CASSRGGSGYLYEQYF.

This rearrangement joins TRBV20-1 to TRBJ2-7; D unresolved. With 0 bases removed from V and 0 bases from J, the gap between germline ends came to 12 bases. The CDR3 covers 15 residues. The germline CDR1 and CDR2 sequences are DFQATT and SNEGSKA (reference sequence). In nucleotides, the CDR3 is TGCAGTGCTAGAGAAGGTCACCTGAGCTCCTACGAGCAGTACTTC. Protein sequence: CSAREGHLSSYEQYF.

This clonotype has just a few counts. The gene calls are TRBV5-1 and TRBJ1-5; 8 bases are shared with TRBD1. With 1 base clipped from V and 2 bases from J, the junction kept 2 bases outside the gene matches. This CDR3 has 15 residues. From germline, CDR1 is SGHRS and CDR2 YFSETQ. The chain's CDR3 is CASSLTTGGNQPQHF. The CDR3 region has the DNA TGCGCCAGCAGCTTGACGACAGGGGGCAATCAGCCCCAGCATTTT.

This clonotype was seen ten or more times. The chain employs TRBV6-5 and TRBJ1-4; D ambiguous. Germline lookup yields CDR1 MNHEY and CDR2 SVGAGI. The V end lost 6 bases, the J end lost 7 bases, and 15 bases lay between the germline ends. This CDR3 is built from 14 residues. The DNA for the CDR3 is TGTGCCAGCAGCATCGACACGGCGGGTGAAAAACTGTTTTTT. This translates into CASSIDTAGEKLFF.

This clonotype was seen many times. The rearrangement links TRBV27 to TRBJ1-1; D might be TRBD1 (5 bases). Germline V lookup: CDR1 MNHEY, CDR2 SMNVEV (reference sequence). With 7 bases removed from V and 1 base from J, the gap between germline ends came to 10 bases. The CDR3 has 13 residues. The CDR3 DNA reads as TGTGCCAGCAAGCCCGGACAGAACACTGAAGCTTTCTTT. It codes for CASKPGQNTEAFF.

This clonotype was seen a few times. This rearrangement joins TRBV9 to TRBJ1-2, with TRBD1 identical over 10 bases. Germline V CDR1 and CDR2: SGDLS, YYNGEE. The CDR3 is 14 residues long. The trim removed 3 bases at V and 8 bases at J, leaving 7 bases unmatched. CDR3 nucleotide sequence: TGTGCCAGCAGCGCGTGGGGGACAGGGGAAGGCTACACCTTC. Amino acids: CASSAWGTGEGYTF.

V and J are TRBV9 and TRBJ2-7; D gene uncertain. Germline-derived CDR1 and CDR2 are SGDLS and YYNGEE. V gave up 0 bases and J gave up 0 bases, with 10 bases separating them. The CDR3 has 15 residues. CDR3 region: CASSVGSIFSYEQYF. The CDR3 DNA follows: TGTGCCAGCAGCGTAGGGTCAATCTTCTCCTACGAGCAGTACTTC.

This rearrangement joins TRBV20-1 to TRBJ2-7; D gene ambiguous. CDR1 and CDR2 from the germline V gene are DFQATT and SNEGSKA (reference sequence). Trimming stripped 3 bases from V and 2 bases from J, with 17 bases between. The CDR3 has 15 amino acids. The CDR3 bases are TGCAGTGCTAGGGGTCACTACGCGAGGACCTACGAGCAGTACTTC. This encodes CSARGHYARTYEQYF.

The chain is built from TRBV7-8 and TRBJ1-4, with D possibly matching TRBD1 (6 bases). The CDR3 is made up of 18 amino acids. Trimming removed 1 base from V and 8 bases from J, with 23 bases in between. Germline CDR1 is SGHVS and CDR2 is FQNEAQ. Here the CDR3 DNA reads TGTGCCAGCAGCTTAGACCCCGACGGACAGTGGGCGCGGGAAAAACTGTTTTTT. This gives the protein CASSLDPDGQWAREKLFF.

This clonotype occurred many times. This chain connects TRBV4-1 to TRBJ2-7; D might be TRBD1 or TRBD2, each matching 6 bases. V shed 2 bases and J shed 3 bases, with 20 bases lying between them. The CDR3 runs to 17 residues. CDR1 and CDR2 (germline): MGHRA, YSYEKL. As DNA, the CDR3 is TGCGCCAGCAGCCAATCCCCCGGCACGGGGGCGCACTACGAGCAGTACTTC. Translating gives CASSQSPGTGAHYEQYF.

The chain uses TRBV20-1 and TRBJ2-7, with 8 bases identical to TRBD2. After removal of 3 bases from V and 5 bases from J, the junction contained 3 bases not matched to a gene. The CDR3 runs 12 residues. The germline V gene encodes CDR1 DFQATT and CDR2 SNEGSKA (reference sequence). The CDR3 DNA reads TGCAGTGCTAGGAGCGGGGGCCACGAGCAGTACTTC. Encoded protein: CSARSGGHEQYF.

The rearrangement uses TRBV5-1 and TRBJ2-7; D remains ambiguous. This CDR3 contains 11 residues. V lost 4 bases, J lost 5 bases, and 7 bases lay in between. Germline-derived CDR1 and CDR2 are SGHRS and YFSETQ. The CDR3 spells CASSKSHEQYF. The CDR3 DNA sequence: TGCGCCAGCAGCAAGAGTCACGAGCAGTACTTC.

This clonotype was detected only a few times. The chain links TRBV27 to TRBJ2-1; 8 nucleotides line up with TRBD2. In germline, CDR1 is MNHEY, CDR2 SMNVEV (reference sequence). Trimming at V came to 4 bases and at J to 2 bases, leaving 4 bases not matched to a gene. The CDR3 has 15 amino acids. The CDR3 nucleotides read TGTGCCAGCAGTTGGAGTAGCGGGACCTACAATGAGCAGTTCTTC. Its translation is CASSWSSGTYNEQFF.

This clonotype was observed a few times. The chain links TRBV7-2 to TRBJ2-1; 8 nucleotides line up with TRBD2. The junction had 12 bases not matched to a gene; V was cut back by 2 bases and J by 9 bases. Germline lookup yields CDR1 SGHTA and CDR2 FQGNSA. The CDR3 consists of 16 residues. This CDR3 is CASSLSNGRAGSEQFF. The DNA for the CDR3 is TGTGCCAGCAGCTTATCGAACGGGAGGGCCGGCAGTGAGCAGTTCTTC.

The chain recombines TRBV29-1 with TRBJ1-1; possible D gene TRBD1, 6 bases. The germline CDR1 and CDR2 sequences are SQVTM and ANQGSEA. The CDR3 sequence is 12 residues long. The V end lost 5 bases, the J end lost 4 bases, and 11 bases lay between the germline ends. This CDR3 reads CSVTGSGTEAFF. DNA of the CDR3: TGCAGCGTTACAGGGTCGGGCACTGAAGCTTTCTTT.

The table lists this clonotype with many counts. This sequence joins TRBV5-6 and TRBJ1-4, with D unresolved. The CDR3 loop spans 13 amino acids. The germline V gene encodes CDR1 SGHDT and CDR2 YYEEEE. V was pared by 0 bases and J by 5 bases, with 5 bases between. The CDR3 nucleotides are TGTGCCAGCAGCTTGGGGAGGAATGAAAAACTGTTTTTT. Translation: CASSLGRNEKLFF.